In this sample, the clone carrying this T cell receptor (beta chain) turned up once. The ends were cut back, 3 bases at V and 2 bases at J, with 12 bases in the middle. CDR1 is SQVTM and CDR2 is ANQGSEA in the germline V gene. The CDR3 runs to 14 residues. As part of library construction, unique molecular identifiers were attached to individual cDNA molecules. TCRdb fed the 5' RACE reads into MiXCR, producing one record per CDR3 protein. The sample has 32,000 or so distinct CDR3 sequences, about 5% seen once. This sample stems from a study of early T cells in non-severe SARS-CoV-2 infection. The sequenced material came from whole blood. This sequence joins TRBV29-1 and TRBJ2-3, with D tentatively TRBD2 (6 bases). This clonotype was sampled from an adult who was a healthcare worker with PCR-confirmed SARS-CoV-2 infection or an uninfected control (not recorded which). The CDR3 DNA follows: TGCAGCGTTGACGGGGGATTCGCCACAGATACGCAGTATTTT. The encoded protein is CSVDGGFATDTQYF.